One sample yielded the 21 T cell receptor beta chains listed below, sequenced in a study of technical replicates of blood from a handful of donors. Profiled with immunoSEQ multiplex PCR; TCRdb holds only in-frame clones, not every one. The profile shows about 68,000 clones, about 97% of them singletons. Material for sequencing was T cells isolated from PBMCs. All receptors come from a human donor in good health.

This chain links TRBV10-1 with TRBJ2-7; the D gene is possibly TRBD2 (6 bases). The germline V gene encodes CDR1 WNHNN and CDR2 SYGVQD (reference sequence). The CDR3 length is 13 residues. Trimming cost V 10 bases and J 0 bases, with 13 bases left between them. CDR3 sequence: CAKPGLISYEQYF. The CDR3 nucleotides read TGCGCCAAGCCGGGACTCATCTCCTACGAGCAGTACTTC.

The gene calls are TRBV27 and TRBJ1-2; D gene uncertain. Germline CDR1 is MNHEY and CDR2 is SMNVEV (reference sequence). The V end lost 3 bases, the J end lost 3 bases, and 11 bases lay between the germline ends. This CDR3 has 14 residues. DNA of the CDR3: TGTGCCAGCAGTTTTTTCGGGTCTGACTATGGCTACACCTTC. Residues: CASSFFGSDYGYTF.

This chain joins TRBV11-2 and TRBJ1-2; 7 nucleotides line up with TRBD1. Losses at the gene ends were 5 bases for V and 6 bases for J; bases not matched to a gene: 9. Germline CDR1 and CDR2: SGHAT and FQNNGV. The CDR3 has 14 residues. CDR3 in amino acids: CASSKGGWTDGYTF. CDR3 DNA: TGTGCCAGCAGCAAAGGGGGCTGGACAGATGGCTACACCTTC.

DNA of the CDR3: TGTGCCAGCAGTTTGGACAGGGGAATTTACGAGCAGTACTTC. Its translation is CASSLDRGIYEQYF. The chain couples TRBV28 to TRBJ2-7; 9 bases map to TRBD1. The germline gives CDR1 MDHEN, CDR2 SYDVKM. Trimming at V came to 3 bases and at J to 4 bases, leaving 4 bases not matched to a gene. The CDR3 totals 14 residues.

The V gene is TRBV29-1, the J gene TRBJ2-7; D uncertain. With 5 bases removed from V and 2 bases from J, the gap between germline ends came to 10 bases. Per the germline V gene, CDR1 is SQVTM and CDR2 is ANQGSEA. The CDR3 is 12 amino acids. CDR3 sequence reads: CSVLHPAYEQYF. CDR3 coding DNA: TGCAGCGTTCTTCATCCGGCCTACGAGCAGTACTTC.

This chain connects TRBV7-2 to TRBJ2-7, with TRBD2 as a possible D gene (6 bases). Trimming removed 7 bases from V and 1 base from J, with 14 bases in between. Germline V CDR1 and CDR2: SGHTA, FQGNSA. There are 14 residues in the CDR3. DNA of the CDR3: TGTGCCAGCACATTAGTGCGGGGTTCCTACGAGCAGTACTTC. Its protein is CASTLVRGSYEQYF.

This chain connects TRBV6-1 to TRBJ2-3; D gene ambiguous. The CDR3 covers 15 residues. The V gene lost 5 bases and the J gene lost 4 bases, with 16 bases spanning the gap. Looked up from germline, CDR1 is MNHNS and CDR2 is SASEGT. For the CDR3, the DNA is TGTGCCAGCAGTAAGCTAGGCCCAAGGTCAGATACGCAGTATTTT. The encoded protein is CASSKLGPRSDTQYF.

J is TRBJ1-1 and V is TRBV5-1, with D hard to call. V lost 2 bases, J lost 0 bases, and 11 bases lay in between. Germline CDR1 reads SGHRS; CDR2 reads YFSETQ. The CDR3 sequence is 15 residues long. CDR3 nucleotides: TGCGCCAGCAGCTTAACGGGGTGGGTGAACACTGAAGCTTTCTTT. Residues: CASSLTGWVNTEAFF.

V is TRBV5-6 and J is TRBJ2-3; no firm D call. The CDR3 spans 13 residues. V was clipped by 0 bases and J by 3 bases, with 5 bases between them. Germline CDR1 is SGHDT and CDR2 is YYEEEE. The CDR3 nucleotides are TGTGCCAGCAGCTTGGCGGTTACAGATACGCAGTATTTT. This sequence encodes CASSLAVTDTQYF.

The rearrangement joins TRBV2 to TRBJ1-5; the D is unclear. Trimming removed 5 bases from V and 0 bases from J, with 11 bases in between. Germline CDR1 and CDR2: SNHLY and FYNNEI. The CDR3 is made up of 15 amino acids. CDR3 in DNA: TGTGCCAGCAGTCCCCAGGTTAATAGCAATCAGCCCCAGCATTTT. Translation: CASSPQVNSNQPQHF.

The chain joins TRBV6-5 to TRBJ2-3; tentative D call: TRBD2 (6 bases). The V end lost 1 base, the J end lost 2 bases, and 10 bases lay between the germline ends. Germline CDR1 and CDR2: MNHEY and SVGAGI. The CDR3 totals 15 residues. The CDR3 spells CASSYYTSSTDTQYF. In DNA, the CDR3 is TGTGCCAGCAGTTACTATACTAGCTCCACAGATACGCAGTATTTT.

V and J are TRBV6-4 and TRBJ2-1; 7 bases map to TRBD1. This CDR3 region has 13 residues. Germline loops: CDR1 MRHNA, CDR2 SNTAGT. With V trimmed by 4 bases and J by 6 bases, 3 bases remained unmatched. The CDR3 sequence: CASSGGTANEQFF. The CDR3, as DNA: TGTGCCAGCAGTGGAGGGACAGCCAATGAGCAGTTCTTC.

This chain connects TRBV6-4 to TRBJ2-3, with TRBD2 as a possible D gene (6 bases). This CDR3 has 15 amino acids. With 6 bases removed from V and 6 bases from J, the gap between germline ends came to 19 bases. In germline, CDR1 is MRHNA, CDR2 SNTAGT. As DNA, the CDR3 is TGTGCCAGCAGGCAACAAGGGACTTTTATTGATACGCAGTATTTT. This encodes CASRQQGTFIDTQYF.

The chain links TRBV5-1 to TRBJ2-2, with D tentatively TRBD2 (6 bases). The germline V gene has CDR1 SGHRS and CDR2 YFSETQ. CDR3 length: 16 residues. Trimming pared 1 base from V and 6 bases from J, leaving 16 bases between. CDR3 in DNA: TGCGCCAGCAGCTTGCTCTTAGCGGAAAGGGCCGGGGAGCTGTTTTTT. This sequence encodes CASSLLLAERAGELFF.

V gene TRBV6-5 combines with J gene TRBJ1-2; 7 bases match TRBD1. V shed 2 bases and J 8 bases; nucleotides not matched to a gene: 11. The CDR3 consists of 15 residues. Germline values: CDR1 MNHEY, CDR2 SVGAGI. The CDR3 is CASSYIETGQAGYTF. In DNA, the CDR3 is TGTGCCAGCAGTTACATCGAAACCGGACAGGCAGGCTACACCTTC.

The rearrangement joins TRBV2 to TRBJ2-1; D gene unclear. Germline values: CDR1 SNHLY, CDR2 FYNNEI. This CDR3 spans 14 amino acids. V shed 10 bases and J shed 0 bases, with 13 bases lying between them. CDR3 loop: CAIITSSSYNEQFF. As DNA, the CDR3 is TGTGCCATCATTACCTCGAGCTCCTACAATGAGCAGTTCTTC.

The V gene is TRBV6-5, the J gene TRBJ2-7, with 7 bases identical to TRBD1. V lost 6 bases and J lost 4; bases outside the gene matches: 6. The CDR3 contains 13 residues. CDR1 MNHEY and CDR2 SVGAGI come from the germline V gene. The CDR3 DNA follows: TGTGCCAGCAGAGACGACAGGGAGTACGAGCAGTACTTC. Its translation: CASRDDREYEQYF.

The chain joins TRBV25-1 to TRBJ1-1; no reliable D call. This CDR3 spans 14 amino acids. V dropped 4 bases and J dropped 1 base, with 10 bases sitting between them. The V gene's germline CDR1 is MGHDK and CDR2 SYGVNS. The CDR3 DNA reads as TGTGCCAGCAGTGCGGGAGGTTGGAACACTGAAGCTTTCTTT. This codes for CASSAGGWNTEAFF.

The rearrangement joins TRBV5-6 to TRBJ2-7, with 7 positions matching TRBD1. The CDR3 has 14 residues. Germline V gives CDR1 SGHDT, CDR2 YYEEEE. V gave up 3 bases and J gave up 6 bases; unmatched junction bases: 9. The CDR3 region is CASSSGTALGEQYF. The CDR3, as DNA: TGTGCCAGCAGCTCGGGGACAGCCCTCGGCGAGCAGTACTTC.

The chain employs TRBV28 and TRBJ2-3; 7 bases map to TRBD2. The CDR3 runs to 15 residues. V shed 2 bases, J shed 2 bases, and the junction held 4 bases outside the gene matches. The germline gives CDR1 MDHEN, CDR2 SYDVKM. The CDR3 nucleotides are TGTGCCAGCAGTTTAACAGCGGGATACACAGATACGCAGTATTTT. It encodes CASSLTAGYTDTQYF.

V is TRBV2 and J is TRBJ1-4, with 8 bases lining up with TRBD1. This CDR3 contains 14 residues. In germline, CDR1 is SNHLY, CDR2 FYNNEI. V lost 4 bases and J lost 7; bases outside the gene matches: 5. CDR3 amino acids: CASSVEQGGEKLFF. CDR3 coding DNA: TGTGCCAGCAGTGTCGAACAGGGGGGTGAAAAACTGTTTTTT.